This section outlines one T cell receptor beta chain sequence together with its context. The data stem from a study of T cell changes during pregnancy in multiple sclerosis. Sequencing used immunoSEQ multiplex PCR; TCRdb keeps in-frame clones, though not all of them. The sample carries about 44,000 clones, over 85% recorded once. Per germline, CDR1 LNHDA and CDR2 SQIVND (reference sequence). Trimming stripped 3 bases from V and 1 base from J, with 12 bases between. The CDR3 is 15 amino acids. The receptor comes from a female donor with multiple sclerosis, enrolled in a pregnancy study. The gene calls are TRBV19 and TRBJ1-1; D unclear. The source material was CD4+ T cells from peripheral blood mononuclear cells, sampled in the first trimester of pregnancy. The CDR3 loop reads CASSMPNRGNTEAFF. The CDR3 region has the DNA TGTGCCAGTAGTATGCCCAACCGCGGGAACACTGAAGCTTTCTTT. Combining the CDR3 with reference TRBV19 and TRBJ1-1 gives the whole variable domain DGGITQSPKYLFRKEGQNVTLSCEQNLNHDAMYWYRQDPGQGLRLIYYSQIVNDFQKGDIAEGYSVSREKKESFPLTVTSAQKNPTAFYLCASSMPNRGNTEAFFGQGTRLTVV.